Below are 31 T cell receptor beta chains sequenced from a single sample in a study of blood T cell repertoires in COVID-19. Method: immunoSEQ multiplex PCR; TCRdb's copy keeps in-frame clones and lacks some. The profile shows fewer than 200,000 clones, around 79% of them singletons. The sample taken for sequencing was peripheral blood. The receptors stem from an older woman with COVID-19, enrolled during active disease.

The rearrangement links TRBV5-4 to TRBJ2-5; no reliable D call. CDR1 is SGHNT, CDR2 YYREEE, per germline (reference sequence). V gave up 0 bases and J gave up 2 bases, with 5 bases separating them. The length of the CDR3 is 13 residues. The CDR3 DNA follows: TGTGCCAGCAGCTTGGTCCTACAAGAGACCCAGTACTTC. Translating it yields CASSLVLQETQYF.

This chain links TRBV18 with TRBJ1-5, with D perhaps TRBD1 (6 bases). This CDR3 comprises 14 residues. Trimming pared 8 bases from V and 5 bases from J, leaving 16 bases between. CDR1 is KGHSH, CDR2 LQKENI, per germline. In DNA, the CDR3 is TGTGCCAGCGCCTTACAGGGCCGGGATCAGCCCCAGCATTTT. This codes for CASALQGRDQPQHF.

Only one count was recorded for this clone. The V and J genes are TRBV25-1 and TRBJ2-1; the D gene is possibly TRBD2 (6 bases). The CDR3 is made up of 14 amino acids. Germline V gene lookup returns CDR1 MGHDK and CDR2 SYGVNS. V lost 0 bases to trimming and J lost 6 bases, with 9 bases between them. The CDR3 region is CASSEYGTLNEQFF. CDR3 nucleotide sequence: TGTGCCAGCAGTGAATATGGGACTCTCAATGAGCAGTTCTTC.

The chain is built from TRBV7-9 and TRBJ1-1, with no clear D. This CDR3 region has 15 residues. The germline gives CDR1 SEHNR, CDR2 FQNEAQ (reference sequence). The ends were cut back, 1 base at V and 9 bases at J, with 18 bases in the middle. The CDR3 coding sequence is TGTGCCAGCAGCTTAGTAGGCAGGCATCAGTCTCAAGCTTTCTTT. Residues: CASSLVGRHQSQAFF.

V is TRBV28 and J is TRBJ1-1; D not certain. The length of the CDR3 is 15 residues. Germline CDR1 MDHEN, CDR2 SYDVKM. Deletions cut 2 bases from V and 0 bases from J, with 10 bases between. CDR3 amino acids: CASSLTRSMNTEAFF. The CDR3 DNA reads TGTGCCAGCAGTTTAACCAGATCCATGAACACTGAAGCTTTCTTT.

The V and J genes are TRBV7-9 and TRBJ1-1; TRBD1 agrees at 9 bases. This CDR3 is 18 amino acids long. Losses at the gene ends were 1 base for V and 4 bases for J; bases not matched to a gene: 13. Germline assignment: CDR1 SEHNR and CDR2 FQNEAQ (reference sequence). The CDR3 region is CASSLGLQGAPRITEAFF. CDR3 coding DNA: TGTGCCAGCAGCTTAGGATTACAGGGGGCGCCCAGGATCACTGAAGCTTTCTTT.

In the case of this clone: The same CDR3 is also encoded by other DNA sequences in this sample. This sequence joins TRBV7-2 and TRBJ2-5, with 9 bases identical to TRBD1. This CDR3 region has 15 residues. Germline loops: CDR1 SGHTA, CDR2 FQGNSA. Trimming cost V 5 bases and J 2 bases; bases outside gene matches: 6. The CDR3 spells CASSPDRGRQETQYF. The CDR3 DNA reads as TGTGCCAGCAGCCCGGACAGGGGTCGTCAAGAGACCCAGTACTTC.

This chain joins TRBV18 and TRBJ2-1; the D is unclear. The CDR3 length is 13 residues. CDR1 is KGHSH, CDR2 LQKENI, per germline. Trimming shortened V by 3 bases and J by 9 bases, and 12 bases separated the two germline ends. Here the CDR3 DNA reads TGTGCCAGCTCACCCGGAGACCGAGTTGAGCAGTTCTTC. Encoded protein: CASSPGDRVEQFF.

This clone has only one observation. V usage is TRBV9 and J usage is TRBJ2-2; D is ambiguous. Trimming stripped 1 base from V and 2 bases from J, with 9 bases between. Germline-derived CDR1 and CDR2 are SGDLS and YYNGEE. CDR3 length: 15 amino acids. CDR3 sequence reads: CASSVRGTNTGELFF. As DNA, the CDR3 is TGTGCCAGCAGCGTACGAGGTACAAACACCGGGGAGCTGTTTTTT.

This chain connects TRBV10-1 to TRBJ2-1, with TRBD2 matching 7 bases. The CDR3 runs to 20 residues. Germline values: CDR1 WNHNN, CDR2 SYGVQD (reference sequence). With 2 bases clipped from V and 0 bases from J, the junction kept 16 bases outside the gene matches. For the CDR3, the DNA is TGCGCCAGCAGTGAGGGTGGTGGGAGGGACCGCCCGAGCTCCTACAATGAGCAGTTCTTC. Protein sequence: CASSEGGGRDRPSSYNEQFF.

This clone was seen more than once but under ten times. The V and J genes are TRBV28 and TRBJ2-7; 8 bases agree with TRBD1. The CDR3 has 14 residues. V lost 3 bases, J lost 4 bases, and 5 bases stayed unmatched. Germline values: CDR1 MDHEN, CDR2 SYDVKM. CDR3 DNA sequence: TGTGCCAGCAGTTTCAGGGGGCGGAATTACGAGCAGTACGTC. This gives the protein CASSFRGRNYEQYV.

The table lists this clone with a count of one. This chain links TRBV6-6 with TRBJ1-5, with no clear D. Between the trimmed V and J ends, which lost 4 bases and 1 base, there was a span of 11 bases. This CDR3 is built from 15 residues. Germline-derived CDR1 and CDR2 are MNHNY and SVGAGI (reference sequence). CDR3: CASSWGGGSNQPQHF. The CDR3 DNA reads as TGTGCCAGCAGTTGGGGTGGAGGGAGCAATCAGCCCCAGCATTTT.

This clone was detected only a few times. The chain recombines TRBV4-3 with TRBJ2-3; 8 positions agree with TRBD1. Germline values: CDR1 LGHNA, CDR2 YSLEER. The CDR3 spans 15 residues. The ends lost 4 bases at V and 2 bases at J; junction bases unmatched: 5. For the CDR3, the DNA is TGCGCCAGCAGCCTCGCAGGGGGCCCCACAGATACGCAGTATTTT. Amino acid sequence: CASSLAGGPTDTQYF.

Here the CDR3 DNA reads TGTGCCAGCTCTGGGACAGGGGGCGCGTTGGGAGGTCAGCCCCAGCATTTT. This translates into CASSGTGGALGGQPQHF. The V call is TRBV2, the J call TRBJ1-5; 12 bases match TRBD1. The V gene's germline CDR1 is SNHLY and CDR2 FYNNEI. This CDR3 region has 17 residues. Losses at the gene ends were 8 bases for V and 6 bases for J; bases not matched to a gene: 14.

The gene calls are TRBV18 and TRBJ1-1; D uncertain. The CDR3 contains 17 residues. Germline assignment: CDR1 KGHSH and CDR2 LQKENI. V was pared by 0 bases and J by 2 bases, with 16 bases between. The CDR3 reads CASSPPMAGILNTEAFF. The CDR3 nucleotides read TGTGCCAGCTCACCACCGATGGCGGGGATACTAAACACTGAAGCTTTCTTT.

This clone was detected once. For the CDR3, the DNA is TGTGCCAGCAGCTTAAGCAGGGGGACTGAAGCTTTCTTT. It codes for CASSLSRGTEAFF. V and J are TRBV7-9 and TRBJ1-1; 7 bases are a match to TRBD1. V shed 2 bases, J shed 5 bases, and the junction held 2 bases outside the gene matches. The CDR3 runs to 13 residues. Looked up from germline, CDR1 is SEHNR and CDR2 is FQNEAQ (reference sequence).

This clone has more than one count but fewer than ten. J is TRBJ2-1 and V is TRBV9, with D possibly matching TRBD2 (5 bases). Germline CDR1 SGDLS, CDR2 YYNGEE. The CDR3 loop spans 14 amino acids. V lost 2 bases, J lost 5 bases, and 11 bases lay in between. The CDR3, as DNA: TGTGCCAGCAGCGTCGCGACTACCGACAATGAGCAGTTCTTC. It yields the protein CASSVATTDNEQFF. The variable domain in full, with the rest retrieved from reference TRBV9 and TRBJ2-1, is DSGVTQTPKHLITATGQRVTLRCSPRSGDLSVYWYQQSLDQGLQFLIQYYNGEERAKGNILERFSAQQFPDLHSELNLSSLELGDSALYFCASSVATTDNEQFFGPGTRLTVL.

The V gene is TRBV4-2, the J gene TRBJ1-2; 8 nucleotides line up with TRBD1. CDR1 and CDR2 (germline): LGHNA, YNFKEQ. Germline trimming cut 0 bases from V and 0 bases from J; bases unmatched to any gene: 9. The CDR3 is made up of 18 amino acids. DNA of the CDR3: TGTGCCAGCAGCCAAGAGACAGGGGCCTTGGGGGCTAACTATGGCTACACCTTC. Amino acid sequence: CASSQETGALGANYGYTF.

J is TRBJ2-1 and V is TRBV7-9; TRBD1 is a possible D gene (6 bases). The CDR3 contains 14 residues. The germline V gene encodes CDR1 SEHNR and CDR2 FQNEAQ (reference sequence). Trimming cost V 5 bases and J 2 bases, with 10 bases left between them. CDR3 residues: CASSPGTTYNEQFF. The CDR3 nucleotides read TGTGCCAGCAGCCCCGGGACAACCTACAATGAGCAGTTCTTC.

The chain is built from TRBV7-9 and TRBJ2-3; TRBD1 agrees at 7 bases. V shed 1 base and J 3 bases; nucleotides not matched to a gene: 4. Germline V gene sequence: CDR1 SEHNR, CDR2 FQNEAQ (reference sequence). The CDR3 covers 15 residues. CDR3 protein: CASSLEGQPTDTQYF. In nucleotides, the CDR3 is TGTGCCAGCAGCTTAGAGGGACAGCCGACAGATACGCAGTATTTT.

The genes are TRBV7-2 and TRBJ2-1; maybe TRBD1 (5 bases). This CDR3 has 15 amino acids. Germline loops: CDR1 SGHTA, CDR2 FQGNSA. Trimming cost V 5 bases and J 3 bases, with 14 bases left between them. The DNA of the CDR3 is TGTGCCAGCAGCGCTTCACAGGCGGTCTACAATGAGCAGTTCTTC. It yields the protein CASSASQAVYNEQFF. The variable domain in full, completed from reference TRBV7-2 and TRBJ2-1, reads GAGVSQSPSNKVTEKGKDVELRCDPISGHTALYWYRQSLGQGLEFLIYFQGNSAPDKSGLPSDRFSAERTGGSVSTLTIQRTQQEDSAVYLCASSASQAVYNEQFFGPGTRLTVL.

The CDR3 DNA is TGCGCCAGCAGCTGGGACACGAGCTCCTACAATGAGCAGTTCTTC. Its translation: CASSWDTSSYNEQFF. V usage is TRBV5-1 and J usage is TRBJ2-1; D might be TRBD1 (6 bases). Germline V gene sequence: CDR1 SGHRS, CDR2 YFSETQ. V lost 3 bases and J 0 bases, leaving 10 bases between the germline ends. The CDR3 loop spans 15 amino acids. Variable domain in full (rest from reference TRBV5-1 and TRBJ2-1): KAGVTQTPRYLIKTRGQQVTLSCSPISGHRSVSWYQQTPGQGLQFLFEYFSETQRNKGNFPGRFSGRQFSNSRSEMNVSTLELGDSALYLCASSWDTSSYNEQFFGPGTRLTVL.

The chain uses TRBV7-2 and TRBJ2-7; the match to TRBD1 covers 7 bases. CDR1 is SGHTA, CDR2 FQGNSA, per germline. The CDR3 is 14 residues long. V was clipped by 1 base and J by 7 bases; unmatched bases: 7. The CDR3: CASSLDRGAEEQYF. The CDR3 DNA reads TGTGCCAGCAGCTTAGACAGGGGTGCTGAAGAGCAGTACTTC.

The chain couples TRBV28 to TRBJ1-2, with TRBD1 matching over 9 bases. Germline-derived CDR1 and CDR2 are MDHEN and SYDVKM. The CDR3 loop spans 16 amino acids. After removal of 7 bases from V and 5 bases from J, the junction contained 14 bases not matched to a gene. The CDR3 here is CASTSGQGTGLYGYTF. DNA for the CDR3: TGTGCCAGCACGTCGGGACAGGGCACTGGTCTATATGGCTACACCTTC.

The chain recombines TRBV7-3 with TRBJ2-2, with D unresolved. CDR1 SGHTA and CDR2 FQGTGA come from the germline V gene. The V end lost 5 bases, the J end lost 2 bases, and 6 bases lay between the germline ends. The CDR3 is 13 amino acids. CDR3 loop: CASSLSNTGELFF. As DNA, the CDR3 is TGTGCCAGCAGCCTATCCAACACCGGGGAGCTGTTTTTT. The variable domain in full, completed from reference TRBV7-3 and TRBJ2-2, reads GAGVSQTPSNKVTEKGKYVELRCDPISGHTALYWYRQSLGQGPEFLIYFQGTGAADDSGLPNDRFFAVRPEGSVSTLKIQRTERGDSAVYLCASSLSNTGELFFGEGSRLTVL.

The chain has TRBV11-2 and TRBJ2-7; D is possibly TRBD2 (6 bases). Germline V gene lookup returns CDR1 SGHAT and CDR2 FQNNGV. CDR3 length: 12 residues. Trimming removed 4 bases from V and 7 bases from J, with 11 bases in between. This chain's CDR3 is CASSSGVWEQYF. The DNA of the CDR3 is TGTGCCAGCAGCTCGGGAGTCTGGGAGCAGTACTTC.

V usage is TRBV5-4 and J usage is TRBJ1-1, with 7 bases fitting TRBD1. The CDR3 runs to 15 residues. Germline CDR1 SGHNT, CDR2 YYREEE (reference sequence). After removal of 0 bases from V and 1 base from J, the junction contained 3 bases not matched to a gene. CDR3 protein: CASSLARQGNTEAFF. For the CDR3, the DNA is TGTGCCAGCAGCTTGGCAAGACAGGGGAACACTGAAGCTTTCTTT.

The rearrangement uses TRBV9 and TRBJ2-5; D not certain. Germline values: CDR1 SGDLS, CDR2 YYNGEE. V was trimmed by 0 bases and J by 5 bases, leaving 11 bases between them. The CDR3 length is 14 residues. The DNA of the CDR3 is TGTGCCAGCAGCGTAGGGCTTTCCGGGGAGACCCAGTACTTC. Its protein is CASSVGLSGETQYF.

The rearrangement joins TRBV7-2 to TRBJ1-2; 11 nucleotides line up with TRBD1. Looked up from germline, CDR1 is SGHTA and CDR2 is FQGNSA. V lost 5 bases to trimming and J lost 7 bases; unmatched junction nucleotides: 9. This CDR3 has 15 residues. The CDR3 sequence: CASSPSQDRGLGYTF. CDR3 sequence (DNA): TGTGCCAGCAGCCCCTCACAGGACAGGGGGCTTGGCTACACCTTC. The full variable domain, rest sourced from reference TRBV7-2 and TRBJ1-2, is GAGVSQSPSNKVTEKGKDVELRCDPISGHTALYWYRQSLGQGLEFLIYFQGNSAPDKSGLPSDRFSAERTGGSVSTLTIQRTQQEDSAVYLCASSPSQDRGLGYTFGSGTRLTVV.

The CDR3 DNA sequence: TGTGCCAGCAGTTTTCGCCCCGGACAGACCTATAATTCACCCCTCCACTTT. It yields the protein CASSFRPGQTYNSPLHF. The J gene is TRBJ1-6, the V gene TRBV27, with D possibly matching TRBD1 (6 bases). Trimming pared 3 bases from V and 2 bases from J, leaving 14 bases between. The CDR3 totals 17 residues. Germline V lookup: CDR1 MNHEY, CDR2 SMNVEV (reference sequence).

The rearrangement joins TRBV7-2 to TRBJ2-3; 10 bases align to TRBD2. Per the germline V gene, CDR1 is SGHTA and CDR2 is FQGNSA. The CDR3 has 16 residues. Trimming cost V 0 bases and J 4 bases; bases outside gene matches: 4. The CDR3 bases are TGTGCCAGCAGCTTAGCTGCGCTAGCGGGAGCAGATACGCAGTATTTT. It specifies CASSLAALAGADTQYF.